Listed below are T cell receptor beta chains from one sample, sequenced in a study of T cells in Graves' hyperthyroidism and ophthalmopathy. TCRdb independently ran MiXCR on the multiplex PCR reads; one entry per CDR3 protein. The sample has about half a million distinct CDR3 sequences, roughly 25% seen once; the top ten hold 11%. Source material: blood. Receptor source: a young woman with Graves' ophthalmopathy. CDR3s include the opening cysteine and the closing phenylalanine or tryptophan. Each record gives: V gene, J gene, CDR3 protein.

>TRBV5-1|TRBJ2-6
CASSGDGDSGANVLTF
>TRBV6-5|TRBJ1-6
CASSYERVNSPLHF
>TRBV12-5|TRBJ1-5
CASGLGNNQPQHF
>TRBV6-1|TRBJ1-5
CASSLERPVFNQPQHF
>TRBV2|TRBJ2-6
CASSEAQYSGANVLTF
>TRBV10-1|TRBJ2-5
CASSESSGGQETQYF
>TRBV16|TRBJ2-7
CASSQSADTSYEQYF
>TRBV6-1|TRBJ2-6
CASRTQGANSGANVLTF
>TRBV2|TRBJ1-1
CASNRDRGLDTEAFF
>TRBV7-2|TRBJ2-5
CASSFASGLAGETQYF
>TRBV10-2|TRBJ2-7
CASQDSCEQYF
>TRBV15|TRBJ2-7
CATSREGYEQYF
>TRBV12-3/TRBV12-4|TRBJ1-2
CASSRDRNLPYGYTF
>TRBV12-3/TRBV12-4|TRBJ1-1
CASSTSTGIEAFF
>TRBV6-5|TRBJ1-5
CASSYPSEGALGQPQHF
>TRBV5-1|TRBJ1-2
CASSLDARGYTF
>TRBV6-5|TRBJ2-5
CASSYSIDTRGTQYF